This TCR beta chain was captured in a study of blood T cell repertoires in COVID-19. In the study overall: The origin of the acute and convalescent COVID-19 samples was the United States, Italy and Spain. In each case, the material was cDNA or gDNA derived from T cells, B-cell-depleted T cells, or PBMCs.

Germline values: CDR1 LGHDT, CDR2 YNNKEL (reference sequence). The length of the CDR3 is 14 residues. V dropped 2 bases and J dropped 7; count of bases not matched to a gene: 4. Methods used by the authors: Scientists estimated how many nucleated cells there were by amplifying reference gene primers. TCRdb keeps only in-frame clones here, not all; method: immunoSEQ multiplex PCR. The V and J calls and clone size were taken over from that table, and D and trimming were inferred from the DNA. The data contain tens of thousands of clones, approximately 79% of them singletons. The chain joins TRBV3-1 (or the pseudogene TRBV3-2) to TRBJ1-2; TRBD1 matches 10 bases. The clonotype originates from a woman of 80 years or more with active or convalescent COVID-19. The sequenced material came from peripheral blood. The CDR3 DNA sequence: TGTGCCAGCAGCCAAAGACAGGGGGCGGCTGGCTACACCTTC. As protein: CASSQRQGAAGYTF.